This TCR beta chain appears in the sequencing data of a study of technical replicates of blood from a few donors. Clones were read by immunoSEQ multiplex PCR, and TCRdb kept only the in-frame ones, dropping some. This sample yields roughly 66,000 clones, of which approximately 83% are seen a single time; 5.1% belongs to the top ten. This CDR3 is built from 15 residues. The germline V gene encodes CDR1 MNHNS and CDR2 SASEGT. With 6 bases clipped from V and 7 bases from J, the junction kept 4 bases outside the gene matches. This chain links TRBV6-1 with TRBJ2-2, with 14 bases fitting TRBD2. The source of this sequence is a human donor in good health. Some clones in this sample may be carry-over from other donors' samples. The specimen sequenced was PBMCs. The CDR3 reads CASSGTSGSNGELFF. CDR3 bases: TGTGCCAGCAGCGGGACTAGCGGGAGCAACGGGGAGCTGTTTTTT.